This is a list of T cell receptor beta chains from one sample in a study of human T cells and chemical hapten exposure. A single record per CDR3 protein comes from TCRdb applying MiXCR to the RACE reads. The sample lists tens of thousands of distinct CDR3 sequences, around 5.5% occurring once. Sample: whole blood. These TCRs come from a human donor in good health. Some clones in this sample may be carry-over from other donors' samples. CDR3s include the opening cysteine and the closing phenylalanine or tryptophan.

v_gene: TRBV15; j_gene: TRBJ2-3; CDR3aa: CATAGGPGDTQYF
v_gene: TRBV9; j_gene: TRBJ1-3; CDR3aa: CASSVFTGPGNTIYF
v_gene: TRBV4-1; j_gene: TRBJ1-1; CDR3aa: CASSQERNTEAFF
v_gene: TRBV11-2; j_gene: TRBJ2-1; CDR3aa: CASSLDPGVGEQFF
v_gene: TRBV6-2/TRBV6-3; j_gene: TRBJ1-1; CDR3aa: CASSLWTGHTEAFF
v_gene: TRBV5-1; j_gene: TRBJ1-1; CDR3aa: CASSSQTAGISEAFF
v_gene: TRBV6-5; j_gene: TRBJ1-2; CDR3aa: CASSYSSGSYGYTF
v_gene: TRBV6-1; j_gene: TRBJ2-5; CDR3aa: CASSGSAGETQYF
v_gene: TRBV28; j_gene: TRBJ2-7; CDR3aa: CASSSAGFSYEQYF
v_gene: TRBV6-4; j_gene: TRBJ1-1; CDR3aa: CAGRARHSDIWNTEAFF
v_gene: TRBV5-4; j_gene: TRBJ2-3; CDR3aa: CASSHLSGGTIETQYF
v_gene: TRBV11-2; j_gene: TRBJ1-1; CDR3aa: CASSLVGGKLGTEAFF
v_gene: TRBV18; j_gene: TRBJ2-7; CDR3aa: CASSPPGTGVLYEQYF
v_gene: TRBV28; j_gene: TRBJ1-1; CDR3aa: CASSSPLQNTEAFF
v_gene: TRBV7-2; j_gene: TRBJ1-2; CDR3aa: CASSLAGYYGYTF
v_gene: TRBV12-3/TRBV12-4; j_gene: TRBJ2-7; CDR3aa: CASSSGGQGREQYF
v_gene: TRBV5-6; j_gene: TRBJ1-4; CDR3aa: CASSSRGRDEKLFF
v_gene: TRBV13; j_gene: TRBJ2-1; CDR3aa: CASSPPGPKSDEQFF
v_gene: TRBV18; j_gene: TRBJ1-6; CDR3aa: CASSQLDRGDSPLHF
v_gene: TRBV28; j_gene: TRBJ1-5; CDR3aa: CASTSDWDNSNQPQHF
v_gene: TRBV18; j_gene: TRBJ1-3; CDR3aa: CASSPRGNTIYF
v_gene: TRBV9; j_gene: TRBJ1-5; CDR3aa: CASSVGQGNQPQHF
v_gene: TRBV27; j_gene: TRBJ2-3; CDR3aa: CASSATGSAADTQYF
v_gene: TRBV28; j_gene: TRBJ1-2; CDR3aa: CASTTGQGGYGYTF
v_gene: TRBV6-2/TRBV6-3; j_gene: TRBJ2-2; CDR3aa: CASSYAAGQPNTGELFF
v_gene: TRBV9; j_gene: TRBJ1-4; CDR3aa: CASSVGVGQVEKLFF